This TCR beta chain was captured in a study of T cells after yellow fever vaccination. This clonotype was found a few times. Each CDR3 protein gets one entry after TCRdb re-called the 5' RACE reads with MiXCR. The data show 500,000 to 650,000 distinct CDR3 sequences, 17% seen once. Germline values: CDR1 SEHNR, CDR2 FQNEAQ (reference sequence). Trimming took off 2 bases at V and 2 bases at J, with 9 bases between the two ends. The CDR3 loop spans 14 amino acids. This material consisted of PBMCs, taken roughly 5 days after the first yellow fever vaccination. The origin of this receptor is a man between 18 and 35 years old who received the YFV17D yellow fever vaccine. The V and J genes are TRBV7-9 and TRBJ2-5; the D is unclear. The CDR3 DNA follows: TGTGCCAGCAGCTTAACTGAAGGACAAGAGACCCAGTACTTC. This translates into CASSLTEGQETQYF.